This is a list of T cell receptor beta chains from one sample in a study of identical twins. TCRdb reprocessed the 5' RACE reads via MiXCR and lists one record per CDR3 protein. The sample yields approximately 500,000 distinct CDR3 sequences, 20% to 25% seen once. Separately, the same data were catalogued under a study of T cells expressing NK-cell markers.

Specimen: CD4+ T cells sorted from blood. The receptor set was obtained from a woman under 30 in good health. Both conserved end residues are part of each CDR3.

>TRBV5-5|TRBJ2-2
CASSVEGGTGELFF
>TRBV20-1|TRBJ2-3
CSAIQGGRQDTQYF
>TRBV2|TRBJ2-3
CASSQTADTQYF
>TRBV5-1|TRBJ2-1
CASSLMLAGGAGYNEQFF
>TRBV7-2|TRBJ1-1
CASSWGLGNTEAFF
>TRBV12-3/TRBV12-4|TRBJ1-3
CASSSPMSGNTIYF
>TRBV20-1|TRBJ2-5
CSAQSGTQETQYF
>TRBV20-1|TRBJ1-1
CSAVDREEAFF
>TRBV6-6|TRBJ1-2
CASSTGGDGYTF
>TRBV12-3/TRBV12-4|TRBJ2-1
CASSLRLGLAAPSGPEQFF
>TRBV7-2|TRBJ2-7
CASSPSGREQYF
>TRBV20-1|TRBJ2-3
CSARWLAGGPDTQYF
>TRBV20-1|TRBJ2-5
CSASFLAGVETQYF
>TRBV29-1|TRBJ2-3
CSAAGLASTDTQYF
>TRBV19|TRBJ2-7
CASSMQTGSYEQYF
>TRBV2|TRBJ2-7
CASLLYEQYF
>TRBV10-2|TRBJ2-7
CASRDTEYEQYF
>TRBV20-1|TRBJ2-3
CSAPLGSSTDTQYF
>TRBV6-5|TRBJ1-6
CASRPGNSPLHF
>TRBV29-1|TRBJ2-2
CSVGESNAPTGELFF
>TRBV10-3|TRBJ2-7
CAITDRTDYEQYF
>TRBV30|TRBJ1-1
CAWSGRRTEAFF
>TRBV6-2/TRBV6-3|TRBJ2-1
CASSRPNNEQFF
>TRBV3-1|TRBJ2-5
CASSLAGETRETQYF
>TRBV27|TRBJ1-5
CASRDPRFNQPQHF
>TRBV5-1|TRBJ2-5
CASSAIPGVKETQYF
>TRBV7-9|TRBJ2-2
CASSRRTSNTGELFF
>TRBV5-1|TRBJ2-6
CASTAGTSVFSGANVLTF
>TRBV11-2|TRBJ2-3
CASSSRRGGGSTQYF
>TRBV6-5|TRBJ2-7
CASSYYRGAYEQYF
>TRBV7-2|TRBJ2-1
CASSRRGENNEQFF
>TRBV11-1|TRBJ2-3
CASSLAGVDTQYF
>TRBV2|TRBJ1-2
CASSVSGGQEGYTF
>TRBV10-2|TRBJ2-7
CASSVPPLDEQYF
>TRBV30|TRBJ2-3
CAWSVTLADTQYF
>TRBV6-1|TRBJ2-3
CASRMTGTTGPDTQYF
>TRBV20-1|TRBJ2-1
CSAVYLRGSPLHEQFF
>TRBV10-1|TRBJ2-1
CASSEGTLAYNEQFF
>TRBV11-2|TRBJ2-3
CASSPPLAGSTDTQYF
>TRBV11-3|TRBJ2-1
CASSPALGEQFF
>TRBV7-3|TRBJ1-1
CASSLGGTDRTFF
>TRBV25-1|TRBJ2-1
CASGLRGFSYNEQFF
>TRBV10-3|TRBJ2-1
CAISSRSLYNEQFF
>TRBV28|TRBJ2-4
CASSLLQNIQYF
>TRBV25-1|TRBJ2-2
CASSTPGGRQTGELFF
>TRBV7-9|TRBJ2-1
CASSSPGGGTEQFF
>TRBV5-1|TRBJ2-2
CASSLTGTGELFF
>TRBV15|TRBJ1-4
CATSPTGYNEKLFF
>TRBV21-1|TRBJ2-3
CASSIYGEADTQYF
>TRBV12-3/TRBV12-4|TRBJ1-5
CASSLKGSGAQPQHF
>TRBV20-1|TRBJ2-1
CSATQIGGYYEQFF
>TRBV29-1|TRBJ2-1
CSVLLASEQFF
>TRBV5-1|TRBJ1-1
CASSAEGEAFF
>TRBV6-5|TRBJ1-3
CASSSQTEKRGNTIYF
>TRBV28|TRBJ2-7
CASSVVGLAGLRVYEQYF
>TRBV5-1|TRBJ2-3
CASSLEGGRAESTQYF
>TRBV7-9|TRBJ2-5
CASSAGTGWQREETQYF
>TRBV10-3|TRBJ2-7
CAISPDRENYEQYF
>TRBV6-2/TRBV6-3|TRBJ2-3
CASSYKTDRGNTDTQYF